Each of the 32 T cell receptor beta chains below was sequenced from the same sample in a study of blood T cell repertoires in COVID-19. TCRdb's copy holds only in-frame clones and misses some; the assay was immunoSEQ multiplex PCR. The sample contains 350,000 to 450,000 clones, under 85% of which appear only once. Specimen: PBMCs or T cells enriched from blood (not recorded which). These receptors were obtained from a woman between 50 and 59 years old who had recovered from COVID-19.

CDR3: CASSPLHEQYF. CDR3 coding DNA: TGTGCCAGCAGTCCCCTCCACGAGCAGTACTTC. This chain uses TRBV28 with TRBJ2-7; no definite D call. The CDR3 covers 11 residues. Germline assignment: CDR1 MDHEN and CDR2 SYDVKM. V was clipped by 5 bases and J by 5 bases, with 7 bases between them.

The chain joins TRBV5-6 to TRBJ2-2, with 9 positions matching TRBD2. Germline lookup yields CDR1 SGHDT and CDR2 YYEEEE. The CDR3 contains 18 residues. Trimming at V came to 6 bases and at J to 3 bases, leaving 15 bases not matched to a gene. CDR3 coding DNA: TGTGCCAGCACCGTTCAAAGGGGACTAGCAGGCGACACCGGGGAGCTGTTTTTT. Translated, it gives CASTVQRGLAGDTGELFF.

This clone turned up a few times. J is TRBJ1-1 and V is TRBV7-8, with unresolved D. Germline V gene lookup returns CDR1 SGHVS and CDR2 FQNEAQ. V dropped 1 base and J dropped 1 base, with 13 bases sitting between them. The CDR3 sequence is 16 residues long. CDR3 DNA sequence: TGTGCCAGCAGCTTAGATTCAATTTTCGGGAACACTGAAGCTTTCTTT. Translating gives CASSLDSIFGNTEAFF.

The rearrangement joins TRBV6-5 to TRBJ1-6; TRBD1 is a possible D gene (6 bases). V shed 5 bases and J shed 7 bases, with 12 bases lying between them. The CDR3 has 14 residues. Germline V gene lookup returns CDR1 MNHEY and CDR2 SVGAGI. In nucleotides, the CDR3 is TGTGCCAGCAGTATTGGACAGACAAATTCACCCCTCCACTTT. Protein sequence: CASSIGQTNSPLHF.

This CDR3 reads CASSIARTSGHNEQFF. The CDR3 coding sequence is TGTGCCAGTAGTATAGCTCGGACTAGCGGCCACAATGAGCAGTTCTTC. The chain links TRBV19 to TRBJ2-1; 10 bases are shared with TRBD2. The J segment lost 5 bases and the V segment lost 1 base, leaving 5 bases of the junction unmatched. Germline V gives CDR1 LNHDA, CDR2 SQIVND (reference sequence). The CDR3 loop spans 16 amino acids.

The J gene is TRBJ2-2, the V gene TRBV7-2; 13 bases are shared with TRBD2. The CDR3 has 18 residues. Trimming at V came to 0 bases and at J to 5 bases, leaving 6 bases not matched to a gene. Germline CDR1 SGHTA, CDR2 FQGNSA. The CDR3 sequence is CASSLAALAGGRTGELFF. In DNA form, the CDR3 reads TGTGCCAGCAGCTTAGCGGCACTAGCGGGGGGGCGGACCGGGGAGCTGTTTTTT.

A word on this clone: A read error may produce the germline difference seen at one junction end. The V gene is TRBV19, the J gene TRBJ1-5; 9 bases fit TRBD1. This CDR3 region has 15 residues. CDR1 and CDR2 (germline): LNHDA, SQIVND (reference sequence). This CDR3 is CASSANLPTGGFQIF. The DNA of the CDR3 is TGTGCCAGTAGTGCCAACCTCCCTACAGGGGGCTTCCAAATATTT.

The gene calls are TRBV7-2 and TRBJ2-1; 8 bases are shared with TRBD2. V trimming: 5 bases; J trimming: 8 bases; junction bases outside the gene matches: 14. Germline CDR1 reads SGHTA; CDR2 reads FQGNSA. The CDR3 totals 16 residues. The CDR3, as DNA: TGTGCCAGCAGCCCTGCACGGGGGGGCCATCGGGATGAGCAGTTCTTC. This encodes CASSPARGGHRDEQFF.

V usage is TRBV14 and J usage is TRBJ1-2; TRBD1 agrees at 8 bases. Trimming at V came to 2 bases and at J to 1 base, leaving 6 bases not matched to a gene. The germline V gene encodes CDR1 SGHDN and CDR2 FVKESK. The CDR3 is 16 amino acids. The CDR3 reads CASSQIRGQDNYGYTF. The CDR3 DNA reads TGTGCCAGCAGCCAAATAAGGGGACAGGATAACTATGGCTACACCTTC.

The CDR3 here is CASTGGQGAYEQYF. The CDR3 DNA is TGTGCCAGCACCGGGGGACAGGGGGCCTACGAGCAGTACTTC. The chain has TRBV27 and TRBJ2-7, with 11 nucleotides matching TRBD1. The CDR3 sequence is 14 residues long. J gave up 2 bases and V 7 bases, and 4 bases lay outside the gene matches. Germline V gives CDR1 MNHEY, CDR2 SMNVEV (reference sequence).

The V gene is TRBV25-1, the J gene TRBJ1-2; D is ambiguous. The germline CDR1 and CDR2 sequences are MGHDK and SYGVNS. With 3 bases removed from V and 4 bases from J, the gap between germline ends came to 3 bases. This CDR3 spans 11 amino acids. CDR3 residues: CASSDRYGYTF. For the CDR3, the DNA is TGTGCCAGCAGTGACCGCTATGGCTACACCTTC.

The chain is built from TRBV5-1 and TRBJ1-3; D perhaps matches TRBD1 (5 bases). V gave up 7 bases and J gave up 8 bases, with 16 bases separating them. CDR1 is SGHRS and CDR2 is YFSETQ in the germline V gene. The CDR3 has 13 amino acids. Here the CDR3 reads CASLPDGGDTIYF. DNA of the CDR3: TGCGCCAGCCTCCCTGACGGGGGGGACACCATATATTTT.

V gene TRBV3-1 (or the pseudogene TRBV3-2) combines with J gene TRBJ2-1; 13 nucleotides agree with TRBD2. Germline trimming cut 4 bases from V and 5 bases from J; bases unmatched to any gene: 5. The germline V gene encodes CDR1 LGHDT and CDR2 YNNKEL (reference sequence). The CDR3 runs 16 residues. The CDR3 region has the DNA TGTGCCAGCAGCCCCCTAGGACTAGCGGGGGACAATGAGCAGTTCTTC. Amino acids: CASSPLGLAGDNEQFF.

This sequence joins TRBV7-8 and TRBJ1-1; 9 bases map to TRBD1. There are 16 residues in the CDR3. V lost 5 bases, J lost 8 bases, and 15 bases stayed unmatched. CDR1 and CDR2 from the germline V gene are SGHVS and FQNEAQ. The CDR3 sequence: CASSRKLQGALGEAFF. CDR3 nucleotide sequence: TGTGCCAGCAGCCGCAAACTACAGGGGGCGTTGGGAGAAGCTTTCTTT.

V and J are TRBV5-1 and TRBJ1-2; no clear D gene. Trimming shortened V by 0 bases and J by 7 bases, and 10 bases separated the two germline ends. Looked up from germline, CDR1 is SGHRS and CDR2 is YFSETQ. The CDR3 is 13 residues long. CDR3 nucleotide sequence: TGCGCCAGCAGCTTGGCCGGGGTGGGTGGCTACACCTTC. It is translated as CASSLAGVGGYTF.

The J gene is TRBJ1-1, the V gene TRBV5-1, with D possibly matching TRBD1 (5 bases). Germline V CDR1 and CDR2: SGHRS, YFSETQ. This CDR3 spans 12 amino acids. The germline V and J ends were trimmed by 0 bases and 7 bases, with 7 bases remaining between them. CDR3: CASSLVTGEAFF. The CDR3 DNA reads as TGCGCCAGCAGCTTGGTAACAGGTGAAGCTTTCTTT.

The rearrangement links TRBV27 to TRBJ1-3; 9 bases match TRBD1. The V gene end was trimmed by 3 bases and the J gene end by 1 base; junction bases not matched to a gene: 4. The CDR3 covers 16 residues. Germline lookup yields CDR1 MNHEY and CDR2 SMNVEV (reference sequence). The CDR3 loop is CASSLNRGQSGNTIYF. The CDR3 DNA is TGTGCCAGCAGTTTGAACAGGGGGCAGTCTGGAAACACCATATATTTT.

The CDR3 reads CASSGREASGRYEQYF. DNA of the CDR3: TGTGCCAGCAGTGGGCGAGAAGCTAGCGGACGCTACGAGCAGTACTTC. The chain uses TRBV2 and TRBJ2-7; 7 bases align to TRBD2. The CDR3 spans 16 residues. Trimming at V came to 4 bases and at J to 3 bases, leaving 12 bases not matched to a gene. Germline CDR1 and CDR2: SNHLY and FYNNEI.

The table lists this clone with a count of one. The gene calls are TRBV14 and TRBJ1-1; D gene unclear. The CDR3 consists of 17 residues. Germline CDR1 and CDR2: SGHDN and FVKESK. The V and J ends lost 3 bases and 4 bases respectively, with 21 bases between them. In DNA form, the CDR3 reads TGTGCCAGCAGCCATGGGCCAACTGCGCCGTGGATCACTGAAGCTTTCTTT. Protein product: CASSHGPTAPWITEAFF.

The genes are TRBV3-1 (or the pseudogene TRBV3-2) and TRBJ1-1; D remains unclear. This CDR3 comprises 14 residues. The germline V and J ends were trimmed by 0 bases and 5 bases, with 10 bases remaining between them. Germline V lookup: CDR1 LGHDT, CDR2 YNNKEL (reference sequence). The CDR3 DNA sequence: TGTGCCAGCAGCCAAGAACCGGGGAGGACTGAAGCTTTCTTT. Encoded protein: CASSQEPGRTEAFF.

The chain has TRBV6-5 and TRBJ2-5; D may be TRBD1 (6 bases). V lost 6 bases and J 2 bases, leaving 16 bases between the germline ends. From germline, CDR1 is MNHEY and CDR2 SVGAGI. The CDR3 is 15 residues long. CDR3 sequence (DNA): TGTGCCAGCAGACTCATGGGGGCGGCACAAGAGACCCAGTACTTC. It specifies CASRLMGAAQETQYF.

The chain recombines TRBV9 with TRBJ2-1; 11 bases are shared with TRBD2. Per germline, CDR1 SGDLS and CDR2 YYNGEE. Trimming cost V 0 bases and J 10 bases; bases outside gene matches: 9. This CDR3 has 16 residues. CDR3 region: CASSVATSGVGGEQFF. The CDR3 DNA follows: TGTGCCAGCAGCGTAGCGACTAGCGGGGTCGGGGGCGAGCAGTTCTTC.

This rearrangement joins TRBV18 to TRBJ2-7; no clear D. Germline V CDR1 and CDR2: KGHSH, LQKENI. CDR3 length: 13 residues. Trimming shortened V by 3 bases and J by 1 base, and 7 bases separated the two germline ends. The CDR3, as DNA: TGTGCCAGCTCACCGGCCGGGTCCTACGAGCAGTACTTC. It specifies CASSPAGSYEQYF. Based on the CDR3 plus reference TRBV18 and TRBJ2-7, the full variable domain is NAGVMQNPRHLVRRRGQEARLRCSPMKGHSHVYWYRQLPEEGLKFMVYLQKENIIDESGMPKERFSAEFPKEGPSILRIQQVVRGDSAAYFCASSPAGSYEQYFGPGTRLTVT.

The CDR3 DNA follows: TGTGCCAGCAGTTACTCGCAGGGGGAATCACCCCTCCACTTT. Amino acid sequence: CASSYSQGESPLHF. This chain links TRBV6-2 or TRBV6-3 with TRBJ1-6; 7 nucleotides align to TRBD1. Germline CDR1 is MNHEY and CDR2 is SVGEGT. CDR3 length: 14 residues. With 0 bases clipped from V and 10 bases from J, the junction kept 3 bases outside the gene matches.

The rearrangement links TRBV18 to TRBJ1-5; TRBD1 matches 7 bases. Per the germline V gene, CDR1 is KGHSH and CDR2 is LQKENI. The CDR3 covers 13 residues. The junction had 2 bases not matched to a gene; V was cut back by 6 bases and J by 3 bases. As DNA, the CDR3 is TGTGCCAGCTCGGGACAGCTCAATCAGCCCCAGCATTTT. Its translation is CASSGQLNQPQHF.

The sample holds one count of this clone. The chain couples TRBV29-1 to TRBJ1-2; 7 nucleotides match TRBD1. The CDR3 covers 15 residues. Germline CDR1 and CDR2: SQVTM and ANQGSEA. With V trimmed by 0 bases and J by 0 bases, 4 bases remained unmatched. CDR3 loop: CSVEERGQTNYGYTF. In DNA, the CDR3 is TGCAGCGTTGAAGAGCGGGGACAGACTAACTATGGCTACACCTTC.

The chain is built from TRBV7-3 and TRBJ2-1; the match to TRBD2 covers 7 bases. Germline loops: CDR1 SGHTA, CDR2 FQGTGA. This CDR3 spans 15 amino acids. After removal of 5 bases from V and 2 bases from J, the junction contained 6 bases not matched to a gene. CDR3 DNA: TGTGCCAGCAGCGAACCGGGACTACCCTACAATGAGCAGTTCTTC. Translation gives CASSEPGLPYNEQFF.

This clone was detected only a few times. This chain connects TRBV12-5 to TRBJ2-1; TRBD2 matches at 7 bases. The CDR3 contains 14 residues. The germline gives CDR1 LGHNT, CDR2 FRNRAP. V shed 5 bases, J shed 2 bases, and the junction held 3 bases outside the gene matches. CDR3 bases: TGTGCTAGTGGTCTCGGGACTACCTACAATGAGCAGTTCTTC. This codes for CASGLGTTYNEQFF.

The V and J genes are TRBV7-9 and TRBJ2-3; 11 bases map to TRBD2. The germline gives CDR1 SEHNR, CDR2 FQNEAQ (reference sequence). CDR3 size: 15 residues. V was clipped by 4 bases and J by 2 bases; unmatched bases: 2. CDR3 DNA sequence: TGTGCCAGCAGCTCGACTAGCGGGGCCACAGATACGCAGTATTTT. Encoded protein: CASSSTSGATDTQYF.

Concerning this clone: A read error may account for a junction end that differs from germline. The chain uses TRBV9 and TRBJ1-6, with D possibly TRBD1 on 6 matching bases. CDR1 and CDR2 (germline): SGDLS, YYNGEE. The CDR3 has 13 amino acids. This chain's CDR3 is CASRVEGGGTLHF. The CDR3 DNA reads as TGTGCCAGCCGCGTAGAGGGCGGGGGCACCCTCCACTTT.

The rearrangement uses TRBV28 and TRBJ1-3; the D is unclear. There are 12 residues in the CDR3. Trimming cost V 6 bases and J 4 bases, with 7 bases left between them. Germline CDR1 and CDR2: MDHEN and SYDVKM. In DNA form, the CDR3 reads TGTGCCAGCAGGACTCAGGGAAACACCATATATTTT. Its protein is CASRTQGNTIYF.

The chain combines TRBV6-5 with TRBJ1-2, with TRBD1 as a possible D gene (5 bases). The CDR3 totals 15 residues. Germline assignment: CDR1 MNHEY and CDR2 SVGAGI. The V end lost 0 bases, the J end lost 3 bases, and 11 bases lay between the germline ends. The DNA of the CDR3 is TGTGCCAGCAGTTACTCTCTGACAGAGGACTATGGCTACACCTTC. Its translation is CASSYSLTEDYGYTF.